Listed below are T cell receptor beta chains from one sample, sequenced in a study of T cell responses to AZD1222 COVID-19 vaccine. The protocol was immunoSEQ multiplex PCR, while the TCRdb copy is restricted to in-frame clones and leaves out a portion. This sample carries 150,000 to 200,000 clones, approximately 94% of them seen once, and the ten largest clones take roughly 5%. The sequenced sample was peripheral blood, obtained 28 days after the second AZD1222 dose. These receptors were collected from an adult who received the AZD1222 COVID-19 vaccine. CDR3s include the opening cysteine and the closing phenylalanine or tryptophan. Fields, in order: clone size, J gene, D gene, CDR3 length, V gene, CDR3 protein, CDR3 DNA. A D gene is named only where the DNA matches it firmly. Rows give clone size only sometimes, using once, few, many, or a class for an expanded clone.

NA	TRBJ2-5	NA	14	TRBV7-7	CASSSTGEGETQYF	TGTGCCAGCAGCTCGACAGGGGAGGGAGAGACCCAGTACTTC
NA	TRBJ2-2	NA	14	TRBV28	CASSLTGDFGELFF	TGTGCCAGCAGTTTAACAGGGGACTTCGGGGAGCTGTTTTTT
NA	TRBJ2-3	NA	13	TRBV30	CAWSGASTDTQYF	TGTGCCTGGAGTGGGGCTAGCACAGATACGCAGTATTTT
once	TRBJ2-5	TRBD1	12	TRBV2	CASSGQGETQYF	TGTGCCAGCAGTGGACAGGGAGAGACCCAGTACTTC
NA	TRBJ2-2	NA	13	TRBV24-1	CATSEGSTGELFF	TGTGCCACCAGTGAGGGGAGTACCGGGGAGCTGTTTTTT
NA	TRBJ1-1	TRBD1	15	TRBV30	CAWGFRGREDTEAFF	TGTGCCTGGGGCTTCAGGGGGCGGGAGGACACTGAAGCTTTCTTT
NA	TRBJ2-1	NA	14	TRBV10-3	CAIEGGDGLNEQFF	TGTGCCATCGAGGGGGGAGATGGGTTAAATGAGCAGTTCTTC
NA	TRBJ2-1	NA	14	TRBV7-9	CASSLAVVYYEQFF	TGTGCCAGCAGCTTAGCTGTCGTATATTATGAGCAGTTCTTC
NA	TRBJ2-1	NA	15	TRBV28	CASSLGEKTSDEQFF	TGTGCCAGCAGTTTAGGGGAGAAAACGAGCGATGAGCAGTTCTTC
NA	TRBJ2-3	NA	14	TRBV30	CAWNLAGGTDTQYF	TGTGCCTGGAACTTGGCAGGAGGCACAGATACGCAGTATTTT
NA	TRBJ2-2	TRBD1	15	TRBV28	CASRQGQVGTGELFF	TGTGCCAGCAGGCAAGGACAGGTGGGCACCGGGGAGCTGTTTTTT
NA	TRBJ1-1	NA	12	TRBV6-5	CASSPGGTEAFF	TGTGCCAGCAGTCCCGGAGGGACTGAAGCTTTCTTT
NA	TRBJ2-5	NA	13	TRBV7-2	CASSALLQETQYF	TGTGCCAGCAGCGCATTGCTCCAAGAGACCCAGTACTTC
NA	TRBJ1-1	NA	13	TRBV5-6	CASSLRGVAEAFF	TGTGCCAGCAGCTTGCGGGGGGTTGCTGAAGCTTTCTTT
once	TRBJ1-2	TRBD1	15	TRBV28	CASSLGQASPRGYTF	TGTGCCAGCAGCCTCGGACAGGCCTCTCCGAGGGGCTACACCTTC
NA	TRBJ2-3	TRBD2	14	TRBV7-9	CASSLGLAGDTQYF	TGTGCCAGCAGCTTAGGACTAGCGGGCGATACGCAGTATTTT
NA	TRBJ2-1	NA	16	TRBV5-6	CASSLVGTSSYNEQFF	TGTGCCAGCAGCTTGGTGGGGACAAGTTCCTACAATGAGCAGTTCTTC
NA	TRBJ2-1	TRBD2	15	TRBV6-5	CASSPLAGGSNEQFF	TGTGCCAGCAGTCCACTAGCGGGAGGATCTAATGAGCAGTTCTTC
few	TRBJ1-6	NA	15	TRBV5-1	CASSEDSSGNSPLHF	TGCGCCAGCAGCGAGGACAGTTCGGGCAATTCACCCCTCCACTTT
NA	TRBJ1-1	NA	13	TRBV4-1	CASSQDQAGRQFF	TGCGCCAGCAGCCAAGATCAGGCGGGCAGGCAATTCTTT
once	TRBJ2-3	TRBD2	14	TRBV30	CAWSSGTRRDTQYF	TGTGCCTGGAGTTCCGGGACTAGGCGAGATACGCAGTATTTT
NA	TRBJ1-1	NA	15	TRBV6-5	CASSTGRYLRTEAFF	TGTGCCAGCAGTACAGGGAGGTATTTAAGGACTGAAGCTTTCTTT
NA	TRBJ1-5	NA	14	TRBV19	CASSIQEGTQPQHF	TGTGCCAGTAGTATTCAGGAGGGCACACAGCCCCAGCATTTT
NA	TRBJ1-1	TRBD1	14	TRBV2	CASSGGTGETEAFF	TGTGCCAGCAGTGGCGGGACAGGGGAAACTGAAGCTTTCTTT
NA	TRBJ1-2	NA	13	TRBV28	CASSWTDYYGYTF	TGTGCCAGCAGTTGGACAGACTACTATGGCTACACCTTC
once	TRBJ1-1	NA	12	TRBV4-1	CASSHLNTEAFF	TGCGCCAGCAGCCATCTAAACACTGAAGCTTTCTTT
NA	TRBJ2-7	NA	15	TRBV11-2	CASSAKRASSYEQYF	TGTGCCAGCAGCGCAAAGCGGGCCTCCTCCTACGAGCAGTACTTC
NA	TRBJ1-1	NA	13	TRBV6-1	CASSGGEVTEAFF	TGTGCCAGCAGTGGGGGAGAAGTCACTGAAGCTTTCTTT
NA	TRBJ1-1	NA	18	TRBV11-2	CASSLEWSGRGLNTEAFF	TGTGCCAGCAGCTTAGAATGGTCGGGACGCGGACTGAACACTGAAGCTTTCTTT
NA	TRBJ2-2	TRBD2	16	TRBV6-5	CASSYSLAVNTGELFF	TGTGCCAGCAGTTACTCACTAGCGGTGAACACCGGGGAGCTGTTTTTT
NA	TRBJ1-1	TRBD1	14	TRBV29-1	CSVDDGRGETEAFF	TGCAGCGTTGATGATGGCAGGGGGGAAACTGAAGCTTTCTTT
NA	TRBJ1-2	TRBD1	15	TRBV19	CASRSGDRTNYGYTF	TGTGCCAGTAGGAGTGGGGACAGGACTAACTATGGCTACACCTTC
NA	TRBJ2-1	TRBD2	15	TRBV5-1	CASRIEREGDNEQFF	TGCGCCAGCAGGATTGAGCGGGAGGGAGACAATGAGCAGTTCTTC
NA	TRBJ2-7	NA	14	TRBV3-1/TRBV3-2	CASSLDPRPYEQYF	TGTGCCAGCAGCCTAGACCCACGGCCCTACGAGCAGTACTTC
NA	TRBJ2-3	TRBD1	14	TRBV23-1	CASGDRGGTDTQYF	TGCGCCAGCGGAGACAGGGGCGGCACAGATACGCAGTATTTT
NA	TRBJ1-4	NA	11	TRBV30	CAGRHGGKLFF	TGTGCCGGAAGACATGGAGGGAAACTGTTTTTT
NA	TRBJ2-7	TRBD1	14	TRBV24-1	CATSESRQGREQYF	TGTGCCACCAGTGAAAGCCGACAGGGAAGGGAGCAGTACTTC
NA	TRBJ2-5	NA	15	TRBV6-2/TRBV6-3	CASSYQWGSQETQYF	TGTGCCAGCAGTTACCAGTGGGGGTCTCAAGAGACCCAGTACTTC
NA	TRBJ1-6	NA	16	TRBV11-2	CASSSTQGIYNSPLHF	TGTGCCAGCAGCTCTACCCAGGGGATCTATAATTCACCCCTCCACTTT
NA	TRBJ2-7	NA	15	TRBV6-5	CASRDEGGGQDEQYF	TGTGCCAGCAGGGACGAAGGTGGGGGGCAGGACGAGCAGTACTTC
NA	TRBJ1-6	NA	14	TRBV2	CASSGHLNNSPLHF	TGTGCCAGCAGTGGCCACTTGAATAATTCACCCCTCCACTTT
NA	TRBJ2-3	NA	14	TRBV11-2	CASSLAGATDTQYF	TGTGCCAGCAGCTTAGCGGGCGCCACAGATACGCAGTATTTT
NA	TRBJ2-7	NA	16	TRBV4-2	CASSQDGGDSSYEQYF	TGTGCCAGCAGCCAAGATGGGGGCGACAGTTCCTACGAGCAGTACTTC
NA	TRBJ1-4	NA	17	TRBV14	CASSPRVGRERNEKLFF	TGTGCCAGCAGCCCCCGAGTCGGCAGGGAAAGGAATGAAAAACTGTTTTTT
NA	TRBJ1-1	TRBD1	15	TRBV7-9	CASSSDRGLNTEAFF	TGTGCCAGCAGCTCCGACAGGGGGCTGAACACTGAAGCTTTCTTT
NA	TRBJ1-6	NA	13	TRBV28	CASVRTPLSPLHF	TGTGCCAGCGTCAGGACACCCCTTTCACCCCTCCACTTT
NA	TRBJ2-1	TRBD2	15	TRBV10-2	CASSESGGRVNEQFF	TGCGCCAGCAGTGAGTCGGGCGGGAGGGTAAATGAGCAGTTCTTC
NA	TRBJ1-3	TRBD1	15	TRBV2	CASSGGTGRGNTIYF	TGTGCCAGCAGCGGCGGGACAGGGCGAGGAAACACCATATATTTT
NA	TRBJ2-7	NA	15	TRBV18	CASSPGWDLRYEQYF	TGTGCCAGCTCACCAGGATGGGACTTAAGATACGAGCAGTACTTC
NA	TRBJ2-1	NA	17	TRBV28	CASSSSWGRDSYNEQFF	TGTGCCAGCAGTTCGTCCTGGGGGCGGGACTCCTACAATGAGCAGTTCTTC
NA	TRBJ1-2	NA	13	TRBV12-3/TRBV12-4	CASSLGEGFGYTF	TGTGCCAGCAGTTTAGGCGAGGGCTTTGGCTACACCTTC
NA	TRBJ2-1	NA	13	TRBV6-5	CASSPARYNEQFF	TGTGCCAGCAGTCCTGCCCGATACAATGAGCAGTTCTTC
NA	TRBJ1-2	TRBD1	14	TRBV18	CASSRQGDDYGYTF	TGTGCCAGCTCACGACAGGGGGATGACTATGGCTACACCTTC
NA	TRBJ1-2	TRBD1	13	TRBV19	CASSGQSNYGYTF	TGTGCCAGCTCGGGACAGAGCAACTATGGCTACACCTTC
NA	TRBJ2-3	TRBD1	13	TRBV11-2	CASSLAGGDTQYF	TGTGCCAGCAGCTTAGCAGGGGGAGATACGCAGTATTTT
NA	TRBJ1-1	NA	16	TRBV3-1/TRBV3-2	CASSQDAAGDRTEAFF	TGTGCCAGCAGCCAAGATGCCGCAGGGGATAGGACTGAAGCTTTCTTT
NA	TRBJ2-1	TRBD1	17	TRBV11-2	CASISPGTGGFYNEQFF	TGTGCCAGCATCAGTCCCGGGACAGGGGGATTTTACAATGAGCAGTTCTTC
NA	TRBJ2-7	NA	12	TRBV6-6	CASSKGSYEQYF	TGTGCCAGCAGCAAGGGGAGCTACGAGCAGTACTTC
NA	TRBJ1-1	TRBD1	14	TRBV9	CASSAQGAYTEAFF	TGTGCCAGCAGCGCCCAGGGGGCATATACTGAAGCTTTCTTT
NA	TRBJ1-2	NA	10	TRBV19	CASRGSGYTF	TGTGCCAGCAGGGGCAGTGGCTACACCTTC